This T cell receptor (beta chain) is from a study of blood T cell repertoires in COVID-19. Study processing details: Quantification of nucleated cells was approximated via reference gene primer amplification. TCRdb's copy holds only in-frame clones and misses some; the assay was immunoSEQ multiplex PCR. D and trimming come from the DNA, and the V and J calls and clone size come from that table. Here the sample spans hundreds of thousands of clones, 80% to 90% being singletons. The CDR3 contains 15 residues. V was clipped by 0 bases and J by 9 bases; unmatched bases: 5. Per germline, CDR1 LGHDT and CDR2 YNNKEL (reference sequence).

The chain recombines TRBV3-1 (or the pseudogene TRBV3-2) with TRBJ2-1; 10 bases fit TRBD2. This TCR was sampled from a woman under 40 with active or convalescent COVID-19. The sample was peripheral blood. The CDR3 nucleotides read TGTGCCAGCAGCCAAGACCCAGCGGGGGGGGTTGAGCAGTTCTTC. Translated: CASSQDPAGGVEQFF.